This T cell receptor (beta chain) appears in the sequencing data of a study of T cells after posttransplantation cyclophosphamide. This clone was counted at least ten times. TCRdb's copy holds only in-frame clones and misses some; the assay was immunoSEQ multiplex PCR. The profile covers about 36,000 clones, none occurring a single time. The V gene's germline CDR1 is SGHNT and CDR2 YYREEE (reference sequence). This CDR3 is built from 13 residues. Trimming took off 4 bases at V and 2 bases at J, with 9 bases between the two ends. The clonotype comes from a girl under 18 in good health, CMV-negative, and a related stem cell transplant donor. The J gene is TRBJ1-1, the V gene TRBV5-4; perhaps TRBD1 as D (6 bases). The sequenced material came from PBMCs. The CDR3 is CASSQDRNTEAFF. CDR3 DNA: TGTGCCAGCAGCCAGGACAGAAACACTGAAGCTTTCTTT.